A selection of T cell receptor beta chains follows, all from one sample in a study of response to subunit inactivated influenza vaccine. One entry per CDR3 protein results from TCRdb running MiXCR on the RT-PCR reads. The sample yields about 780,000 distinct CDR3 sequences, approximately 17% seen once. Sequenced here: PBMCs from blood, sampled 5 days after vaccination. The receptors were sampled from a man aged 45-65 years who received an inactivated influenza vaccine. Each CDR3 is given with its conserved first and last residue. A D gene is named only where the DNA matches it firmly. Expanded clones are given a class, and other clones once, few, many or no size at all.

CASSSFGIEQFF	TGTGCCAGCAGTTCTTTCGGGATTGAGCAGTTCTTC	TRBJ2-1	TRBV2	few	.
CASSKPTGESYEQYF	TGTGCCAGCAGCAAACCCACGGGGGAATCCTACGAGCAGTACTTC	TRBJ2-7	TRBV7-9	.	.
CASTTPGGTGSWYF	TGCGCCAGCACCACACCGGGGGGAACAGGTTCTTGGTATTTT	TRBJ2-3	TRBV5-1	few	TRBD2
CSASGGSSGANVLTF	TGCAGTGCTAGCGGGGGGTCCTCTGGGGCCAACGTCCTGACTTTC	TRBJ2-6	TRBV20-1	many	TRBD2
CASSPRGGLANTGELFF	TGTGCCAGCAGCCCAAGGGGCGGCCTAGCGAACACCGGGGAGCTGTTTTTT	TRBJ2-2	TRBV11-3	few	.
CASSQFSGTLGTDTQYF	TGTGCCAGCAGCCAGTTTAGCGGGACCCTTGGCACAGATACGCAGTATTTT	TRBJ2-3	TRBV14	.	TRBD2
CASRRTGEVGELFF	TGTGCCAGCAGGCGGACAGGGGAGGTCGGGGAGCTGTTTTTT	TRBJ2-2	TRBV7-2	many	TRBD1
CASSVQGAEAFF	TGTGCCAGCAGTGTTCAGGGGGCTGAAGCTTTCTTT	TRBJ1-1	TRBV2	.	TRBD1
CASSPGLGFEQYF	TGTGCCAGCAGTCCGGGACTAGGGTTTGAGCAGTACTTC	TRBJ2-7	TRBV6-1	.	TRBD2
CASSEWGTGAWVTNEKLFF	TGTGCCAGCAGTGAATGGGGGACAGGGGCGTGGGTAACTAATGAAAAACTGTTTTTT	TRBJ1-4	TRBV25-1	many	TRBD1
CATSRDEGSFSYNEQFF	TGTGCCACCAGCAGAGATGAGGGTTCCTTCTCCTACAATGAGCAGTTCTTC	TRBJ2-1	TRBV15	.	.
CASSLYGSNEQFF	TGTGCCAGCAGCTTATACGGGTCCAATGAGCAGTTCTTC	TRBJ2-1	TRBV7-9	few	.
CSARSQGAVYEQYF	TGCAGTGCTAGATCGCAGGGGGCTGTCTACGAGCAGTACTTC	TRBJ2-7	TRBV20-1	few	TRBD1
CSARKGRDRDTQYF	TGCAGTGCCCGGAAAGGTCGGGATCGCGATACGCAGTATTTT	TRBJ2-3	TRBV20-1	few	.
CASSIRPGRAYEQYF	TGTGCCAGTAGTATTCGCCCGGGACGGGCCTACGAGCAGTACTTC	TRBJ2-7	TRBV19	.	.